This TCR beta chain came from a study of Graves' ophthalmopathy and Graves' hyperthyroidism. Study-wide results and limits: The model forecast ophthalmopathy progression, reaching roughly 70% sensitivity and approximately 72% specificity.

This clonotype was observed a handful of times. Its target is not known. Amplification targeted the TCR beta CDR3 regions, with RNA transcripts as the source material. HTBI primers were employed in first-round RT-PCR, then a second-round multiplex PCR followed. TCRdb used MiXCR to reprocess the multiplex PCR reads, holding one entry per CDR3 protein. The sample comprises 500,000 to 700,000 distinct CDR3 sequences, 22% of which are singletons, and more than 5.5% rests with the top ten. This clonotype originated in a woman between 18 and 30 years old with stable Graves' hyperthyroidism. Some clones in this sample may be carry-over from other donors' samples. The sample consisted of peripheral blood.

CDR3 sequence: CASSLGLGTEETQYF. The CDR3 DNA reads TGCGCCAGCAGCTTGGGGTTGGGGACAGAAGAGACCCAGTACTTC. The chain is built from TRBV5-1 and TRBJ2-5, with 7 positions matching TRBD1. The CDR3 consists of 15 residues. CDR1 is SGHRS, CDR2 YFSETQ, per germline. Trimming cost V 0 bases and J 3 bases; bases outside gene matches: 5. Filled out from reference TRBV5-1 and TRBJ2-5, the complete variable domain reads KAGVTQTPRYLIKTRGQQVTLSCSPISGHRSVSWYQQTPGQGLQFLFEYFSETQRNKGNFPGRFSGRQFSNSRSEMNVSTLELGDSALYLCASSLGLGTEETQYFGPGTRLLVL.